These 24 T cell receptor beta chains share one sample of origin, sequenced in a study of blood T cell repertoires in COVID-19. Produced via immunoSEQ multiplex PCR; TCRdb's table is partial and in-frame only. There are around 80,000 clones in the sample; about 80% occur only once, and more than 4% lies in the top ten. The specimen was peripheral blood. The receptors were sampled from a woman in her 70s with acute or convalescent COVID-19.

The J gene is TRBJ1-6, the V gene TRBV5-5, with 7 bases aligning to TRBD1. Unmatched junction bases numbered 4, after V lost 0 bases and J lost 10 bases. The CDR3 sequence is 14 residues long. Per the germline V gene, CDR1 is SGHKS and CDR2 is YYEKEE (reference sequence). CDR3 sequence (DNA): TGTGCCAGCAGCTTGGAAGGGGGCGGGTCACCCCTCCACTTT. Translation: CASSLEGGGSPLHF. The entire variable domain, with the rest obtained from reference TRBV5-5 and TRBJ1-6, is as follows: DAGVTQSPTHLIKTRGQQVTLRCSPISGHKSVSWYQQVLGQGPQFIFQYYEKEERGRGNFPDRFSARQFPNYSSELNVNALLLGDSALYLCASSLEGGGSPLHFGNGTRLTVT.

The chain is built from TRBV5-1 and TRBJ1-1, with a weak D call TRBD1 (6 bases). Germline V lookup: CDR1 SGHRS, CDR2 YFSETQ. The V end was cut by 5 bases, the J end by 1 base, with 9 bases between. The CDR3 consists of 13 residues. DNA for the CDR3: TGCGCCAGCAGTCAGGGGTGGAACACTGAAGCTTTCTTT. The encoded protein is CASSQGWNTEAFF.

CDR3 in amino acids: CASSYALTGEAYNSPLHF. For the CDR3, the DNA is TGTGCCAGCAGTTACGCCCTCACAGGGGAAGCCTATAATTCACCCCTCCACTTT. The rearrangement links TRBV6-2 or TRBV6-3 to TRBJ1-6; 7 positions agree with TRBD1. There are 18 residues in the CDR3. Germline trimming cut 2 bases from V and 2 bases from J; bases unmatched to any gene: 9. Germline values: CDR1 MNHEY, CDR2 SVGEGT.

The J gene is TRBJ2-5, the V gene TRBV7-6, with D unresolved. With 0 bases removed from V and 5 bases from J, the gap between germline ends came to 16 bases. The CDR3 contains 16 residues. Germline V gene lookup returns CDR1 SGHVS and CDR2 FNYEAQ. In nucleotides, the CDR3 is TGTGCCAGCAGCTTAGCGCCCAGCTCCATCGGGGAGACCCAGTACTTC. Amino acid sequence: CASSLAPSSIGETQYF.

Details on this clone: A much larger clone lies one base from this, so it may be a read error. The chain is built from TRBV7-9 and TRBJ2-1; 10 bases are a match to TRBD2. V shed 1 base and J 7 bases; nucleotides not matched to a gene: 4. The CDR3 is 15 residues long. CDR1 is SEHNR, CDR2 FQNEAQ, per germline (reference sequence). The CDR3 sequence is CASSLERGGPNEQFF. The CDR3 DNA sequence: TGTGCCAGCAGCTTAGAGCGGGGGGGGCCGAATGAGCAGTTCTTC.

The genes are TRBV24-1 and TRBJ2-3; TRBD1 aligns across 7 bases. This CDR3 region has 16 residues. With 3 bases clipped from V and 2 bases from J, the junction kept 7 bases outside the gene matches. Germline V gene lookup returns CDR1 KGHDR and CDR2 SFDVKD. The CDR3 sequence is CATSDPGGSATDTQYF. CDR3 nucleotide sequence: TGTGCCACCAGTGATCCAGGGGGTAGTGCCACAGATACGCAGTATTTT.

This clone has a handful of counts. The chain combines TRBV25-1 with TRBJ1-2; D might be TRBD1 (5 bases). Trimming cost V 7 bases and J 8 bases, with 17 bases left between them. The CDR3 runs 13 residues. CDR1 is MGHDK and CDR2 is SYGVNS in the germline V gene. The CDR3 sequence: CASTRGGARGYTF. In DNA, the CDR3 is TGTGCCAGCACACGGGGAGGGGCGAGGGGCTACACCTTC.

This sequence joins TRBV2 and TRBJ2-7; the match to TRBD1 covers 12 bases. V lost 5 bases to trimming and J lost 2 bases; unmatched junction nucleotides: 7. CDR1 is SNHLY, CDR2 FYNNEI, per germline. This CDR3 spans 16 amino acids. The CDR3 is CASSRSGTGGPYEQYF. CDR3 in DNA: TGTGCCAGCAGTAGATCCGGGACAGGGGGCCCCTACGAGCAGTACTTC.

This clone was seen only once. The rearrangement uses TRBV3-1 (or the pseudogene TRBV3-2) and TRBJ2-7, with 7 positions matching TRBD2. Losses at the gene ends were 3 bases for V and 2 bases for J; bases not matched to a gene: 1. The CDR3 runs 13 residues. Looked up from germline, CDR1 is LGHDT and CDR2 is YNNKEL (reference sequence). The CDR3 loop reads CASSHRGAYEQYF. For the CDR3, the DNA is TGTGCCAGCAGCCATCGGGGGGCCTACGAGCAGTACTTC.

This clone was recorded once. The chain uses TRBV19 and TRBJ2-1, with 9 bases aligning to TRBD1. CDR1 is LNHDA and CDR2 is SQIVND in the germline V gene (reference sequence). Trimming at V came to 3 bases and at J to 10 bases, leaving 10 bases not matched to a gene. The CDR3 covers 15 residues. CDR3 sequence (DNA): TGTGCCAGTAGTATTACAGGGGGCTATAGGTGGGAGCAGTTCTTC. Protein product: CASSITGGYRWEQFF.

V gene TRBV7-9 combines with J gene TRBJ2-1; no clear D. With 1 base removed from V and 1 base from J, the gap between germline ends came to 11 bases. The CDR3 runs 16 residues. Germline lookup yields CDR1 SEHNR and CDR2 FQNEAQ (reference sequence). The CDR3 DNA is TGTGCCAGCAGCTTAGGAGCCTCCGCATCCTACAATGAGCAGTTCTTC. Amino acids: CASSLGASASYNEQFF. Variable domain in full (rest from reference TRBV7-9 and TRBJ2-1): DTGVSQNPRHKITKRGQNVTFRCDPISEHNRLYWYRQTLGQGPEFLTYFQNEAQLEKSRLLSDRFSAERPKGSFSTLEIQRTEQGDSAMYLCASSLGASASYNEQFFGPGTRLTVL.

The CDR3 DNA follows: TGTGCCAGCAGTGATAATTCGGCCAAAAACATTCAGTACTTC. It encodes CASSDNSAKNIQYF. V gene TRBV2 combines with J gene TRBJ2-4; D not resolved. Between the trimmed V and J ends, which lost 3 bases and 1 base, there was a span of 7 bases. This CDR3 is 14 amino acids long. From germline, CDR1 is SNHLY and CDR2 FYNNEI.

This chain connects TRBV27 to TRBJ1-6, with 10 bases lining up with TRBD1. The germline V gene has CDR1 MNHEY and CDR2 SMNVEV (reference sequence). The ends lost 6 bases at V and 7 bases at J; junction bases unmatched: 3. The CDR3 has 14 residues. CDR3 in DNA: TGTGCCAGCAGACGGGACAGGGGAAATTCACCCCTCCACTTT. Protein product: CASRRDRGNSPLHF.

This chain connects TRBV7-3 to TRBJ2-5; a weak D match, TRBD2 (7 bases). CDR3 length: 15 residues. Per the germline V gene, CDR1 is SGHTA and CDR2 is FQGTGA. V lost 5 bases and J 5 bases, leaving 18 bases between the germline ends. The CDR3 protein is CASSPLGGASETQYF. The CDR3 DNA follows: TGTGCCAGCAGCCCACTGGGGGGGGCCTCGGAGACCCAGTACTTC.

V and J are TRBV7-9 and TRBJ1-1; D ambiguous. The V end was cut by 0 bases, the J end by 4 bases, with 18 bases between. The CDR3 has 17 residues. The germline V gene has CDR1 SEHNR and CDR2 FQNEAQ (reference sequence). The CDR3 nucleotides are TGTGCCAGCAGCTTAGCGAGGGCGACGAGGGTGGGCACTGAAGCTTTCTTT. Residues: CASSLARATRVGTEAFF.

This chain joins TRBV21-1 and TRBJ1-1; the table's D call of TRBD1 was not tested on the DNA. TRBV21-1 is an annotated pseudogene. The CDR3 contains 15 residues. DNA for the CDR3: TGTGCCAGCAGCAAAGTAGCCAGGGCACCGACTGAAGCTTTCTTT. This sequence encodes CASSKVARAPTEAFF.

The chain combines TRBV9 with TRBJ2-1; D gene unclear. This CDR3 has 15 amino acids. Germline CDR1 and CDR2: SGDLS and YYNGEE. The V end lost 0 bases, the J end lost 4 bases, and 11 bases lay between the germline ends. CDR3 protein: CASSVDTVSYNEQFF. In nucleotides, the CDR3 is TGTGCCAGCAGCGTAGATACAGTTTCTTACAATGAGCAGTTCTTC.

The CDR3, as DNA: TGTGCCAGCAGCCCCACTACTCTGAACACTGAAGCTTTCTTT. Its translation: CASSPTTLNTEAFF. This rearrangement joins TRBV6-5 to TRBJ1-1; D gene unclear. Germline-derived CDR1 and CDR2 are MNHEY and SVGAGI. The V end lost 6 bases, the J end lost 0 bases, and 11 bases lay between the germline ends. The CDR3 has 14 amino acids.

This chain uses TRBV14 with TRBJ1-2; D call uncertain. V lost 0 bases and J 2 bases, leaving 16 bases between the germline ends. CDR3 length equals 17 residues. Germline assignment: CDR1 SGHDN and CDR2 FVKESK. In nucleotides, the CDR3 is TGTGCCAGCAGCCAAGATGGAGGCCTCGTAGGGAACTATGGCTACACCTTC. Protein: CASSQDGGLVGNYGYTF.

The chain couples TRBV24-1 to TRBJ2-1; TRBD1 agrees at 11 bases. The CDR3 covers 16 residues. Germline-derived CDR1 and CDR2 are KGHDR and SFDVKD. After removal of 6 bases from V and 7 bases from J, the junction contained 10 bases not matched to a gene. CDR3 sequence (DNA): TGTGCCACCAGTAACCCGGGACAGGGGGAATCGAATGAGCAGTTCTTC. Translating it yields CATSNPGQGESNEQFF.

This chain's CDR3 is CATSSRGMNTEAFF. The CDR3 nucleotides are TGTGCCACCAGCAGCAGGGGAATGAACACTGAAGCTTTCTTT. This chain uses TRBV15 with TRBJ1-1, with D maybe TRBD1 (6 bases). CDR3 length equals 14 residues. V was clipped by 3 bases and J by 0 bases, with 8 bases between them. Germline V CDR1 and CDR2: LNHNV, YYDKDF (reference sequence). Supplemented by reference TRBV15 and TRBJ1-1, the full variable domain reads DAMVIQNPRYQVTQFGKPVTLSCSQTLNHNVMYWYQQKSSQAPKLLFHYYDKDFNNEADTPDNFQSRRPNTSFCFLDIRSPGLGDTAMYLCATSSRGMNTEAFFGQGTRLTVV.

This clone was counted only a few times. The rearrangement uses TRBV18 and TRBJ2-3, with D uncertain. Trimming cost V 0 bases and J 3 bases, with 10 bases left between them. Germline assignment: CDR1 KGHSH and CDR2 LQKENI. This CDR3 comprises 15 residues. The CDR3 spells CASSPPGRGTDTQYF. In DNA form, the CDR3 reads TGTGCCAGCTCACCACCAGGTAGAGGAACAGATACGCAGTATTTT. The entire variable domain, with the rest obtained from reference TRBV18 and TRBJ2-3, is as follows: NAGVMQNPRHLVRRRGQEARLRCSPMKGHSHVYWYRQLPEEGLKFMVYLQKENIIDESGMPKERFSAEFPKEGPSILRIQQVVRGDSAAYFCASSPPGRGTDTQYFGPGTRLTVL.

CDR3 bases: TGTGCCAGCACCACTGTGCTGGGCGATGAGCAGTTCTTC. Translated, it gives CASTTVLGDEQFF. The rearrangement joins TRBV6-5 to TRBJ2-1; D call uncertain. Between the trimmed V and J ends, which lost 7 bases and 8 bases, there was a span of 15 bases. The length of the CDR3 is 13 residues. Germline V gene lookup returns CDR1 MNHEY and CDR2 SVGAGI.

This clone was picked up a small number of times. The chain couples TRBV7-3 to TRBJ2-3; tentatively, D is TRBD2 (7 bases). This CDR3 region has 15 residues. Germline V lookup: CDR1 SGHTA, CDR2 FQGTGA. V dropped 4 bases and J dropped 1 base, with 12 bases sitting between them. CDR3 residues: CASSSIGGGTDTQYF. The CDR3 DNA reads as TGTGCCAGCAGCTCCATAGGGGGGGGCACAGATACGCAGTATTTT.